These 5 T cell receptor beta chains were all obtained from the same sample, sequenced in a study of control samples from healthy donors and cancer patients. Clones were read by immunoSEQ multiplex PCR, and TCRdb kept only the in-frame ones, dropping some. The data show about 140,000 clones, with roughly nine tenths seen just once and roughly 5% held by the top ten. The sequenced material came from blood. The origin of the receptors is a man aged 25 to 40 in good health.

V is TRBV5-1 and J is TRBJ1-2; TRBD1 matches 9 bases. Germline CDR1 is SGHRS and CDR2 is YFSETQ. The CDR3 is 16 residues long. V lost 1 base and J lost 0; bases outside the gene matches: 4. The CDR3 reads CASSLSGQGTNYGYTF. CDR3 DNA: TGCGCCAGCAGCTTGTCGGGACAGGGAACTAACTATGGCTACACCTTC.

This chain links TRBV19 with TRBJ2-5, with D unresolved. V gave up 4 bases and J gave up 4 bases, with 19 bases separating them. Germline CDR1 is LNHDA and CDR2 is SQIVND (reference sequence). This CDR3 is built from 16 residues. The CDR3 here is CASSNQSPRARETQYF. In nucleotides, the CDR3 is TGTGCCAGTAGTAACCAGAGCCCCCGAGCGCGAGAGACCCAGTACTTC.

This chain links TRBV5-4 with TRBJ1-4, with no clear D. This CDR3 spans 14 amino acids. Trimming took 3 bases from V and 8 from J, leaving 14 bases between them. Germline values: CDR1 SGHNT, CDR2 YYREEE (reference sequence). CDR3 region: CASSSRVEEEKLFF. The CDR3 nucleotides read TGTGCCAGCAGCTCGAGGGTGGAAGAAGAAAAACTGTTTTTT.

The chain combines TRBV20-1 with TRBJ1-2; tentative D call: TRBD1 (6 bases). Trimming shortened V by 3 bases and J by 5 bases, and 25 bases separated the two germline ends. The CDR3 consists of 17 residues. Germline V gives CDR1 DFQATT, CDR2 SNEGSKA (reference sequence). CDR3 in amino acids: CSASLFGGQGGTYGYTF. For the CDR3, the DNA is TGCAGTGCTAGTCTATTCGGGGGGCAAGGTGGGACGTATGGCTACACCTTC.

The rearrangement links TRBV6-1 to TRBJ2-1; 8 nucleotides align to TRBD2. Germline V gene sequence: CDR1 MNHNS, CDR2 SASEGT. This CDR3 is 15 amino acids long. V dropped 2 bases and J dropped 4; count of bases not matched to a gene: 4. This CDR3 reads CASSEQAGAYNEQFF. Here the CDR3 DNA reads TGTGCCAGCAGTGAACAAGCGGGGGCGTACAATGAGCAGTTCTTC.